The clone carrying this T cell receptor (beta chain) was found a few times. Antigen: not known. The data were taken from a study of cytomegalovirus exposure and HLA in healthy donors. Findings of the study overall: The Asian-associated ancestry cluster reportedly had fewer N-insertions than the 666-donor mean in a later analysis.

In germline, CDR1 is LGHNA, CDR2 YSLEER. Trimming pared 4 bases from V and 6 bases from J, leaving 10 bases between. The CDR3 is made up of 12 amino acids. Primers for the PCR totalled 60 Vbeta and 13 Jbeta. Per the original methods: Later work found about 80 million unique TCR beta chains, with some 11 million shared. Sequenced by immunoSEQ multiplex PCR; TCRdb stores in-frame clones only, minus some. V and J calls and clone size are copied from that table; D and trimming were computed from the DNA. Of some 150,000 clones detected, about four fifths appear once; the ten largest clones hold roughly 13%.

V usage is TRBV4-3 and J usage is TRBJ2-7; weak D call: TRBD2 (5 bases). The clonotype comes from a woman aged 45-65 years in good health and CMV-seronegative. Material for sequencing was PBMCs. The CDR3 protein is CASSLRGSEQYF. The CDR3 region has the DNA TGCGCCAGCAGCCTAAGAGGGAGCGAGCAGTACTTC.